This TCR beta chain was sequenced in a study of blood T cell repertoires in COVID-19. Study-wide context: There were acute and convalescent COVID-19 samples, and they came from the United States, Italy and Spain. Sources were T cells, B-cell-depleted T cells, or PBMCs; the material itself was cDNA or gDNA.

Study processing details: Nucleated cell counts were estimated from reference gene primer amplification. Sequencing was performed with immunoSEQ multiplex PCR; in TCRdb, only in-frame clones are kept and a portion is missing. That table gives V, J and clone size, and the DNA gave D and trimming. The table lists 390,000 or so clones, approximately 88% of them singletons, with around 3% in the top ten. Recruited during active infection, patients (from Seattle) were subsequently followed longitudinally. From germline, CDR1 is WNHNN and CDR2 SYGVQD (reference sequence). This CDR3 comprises 15 residues. V shed 2 bases and J shed 4 bases, with 15 bases lying between them. This clone was found a few times.

This sequence joins TRBV10-1 and TRBJ2-7; a possible D gene is TRBD2 (6 bases). Source material: peripheral blood. This clonotype originated in a woman aged 30 to 39 with COVID-19, enrolled during active disease. Written as DNA, the CDR3 is TGCGCCAGCAGTGAGATGGGTAGCGGCAATTACGAGCAGTACTTC. Its protein is CASSEMGSGNYEQYF.